Listed below are T cell receptor beta chains from one sample, sequenced in a study of cytotoxic CD8 clonotypes in ibrutinib-treated CLL. Sequenced by immunoSEQ multiplex PCR; TCRdb stores in-frame clones only, minus some. The data show 70,000 to 85,000 clones, with over 75% seen just once and around 7.7% held by the top ten. Material: PBMCs, obtained at disease progression, from a patient treated with ibrutinib. The receptors were gathered from a human donor with chronic lymphocytic leukemia. Each CDR3 is given with its conserved first and last residue. Fields, in order: J gene, D gene, V gene, clone size, CDR3 protein, CDR3 DNA. A D gene is named only where the DNA matches it firmly. A clone size is listed for some rows: how often the clone was seen (once, few, many), or a class if it is expanded.

TRBJ2-1 | NA | TRBV11-2 | few | CASSSIRGTSYNEQFF | TGTGCCAGCAGCAGCATTCGGGGAACCTCCTACAATGAGCAGTTCTTC
TRBJ1-1 | NA | TRBV5-4 | NA | CASSLQGNTEAFF | TGTGCCAGCAGCTTGCAGGGAAACACTGAAGCTTTCTTT
TRBJ1-2 | NA | TRBV7-2 | NA | CASSLGAGSNSYGYTF | TGTGCCAGCAGCTTAGGGGCAGGGTCAAATTCTTATGGCTACACCTTC
TRBJ2-7 | TRBD1 | TRBV27 | NA | CASSWGLTGTGSEQYF | TGTGCCAGCAGTTGGGGGTTAACCGGGACAGGGAGCGAGCAGTACTTC
TRBJ1-1 | NA | TRBV6-4 | once | CASSREANTEAFF | TGTGCCAGCAGCCGGGAGGCAAACACTGAAGCTTTCTTT
TRBJ1-2 | NA | TRBV7-9 | NA | CAGLRGRGDYGYTF | TGTGCCGGCCTCCGGGGCAGGGGAGACTATGGCTACACCTTC
TRBJ2-7 | TRBD1 | TRBV5-1 | NA | CASSLGDRGEQYF | TGCGCCAGCAGCTTGGGGGACAGGGGCGAGCAGTACTTC
TRBJ2-4 | TRBD1 | TRBV19 | NA | CASSMGQGKYF | TGTGCCAGTAGTATGGGACAGGGAAAATACTTC
TRBJ1-6 | NA | TRBV9 | once | CASSAPGGFGSPLHF | TGTGCCAGCAGCGCCCCGGGGGGGTTCGGTTCACCCCTCCACTTT
TRBJ2-1 | TRBD2 | TRBV27 | NA | CASSLSLAGYNEQFF | TGTGCCAGCAGCCTTAGTCTAGCGGGTTACAATGAGCAGTTCTTC
TRBJ2-1 | NA | TRBV9 | NA | CASSALRNEQFF | TGTGCCAGCAGCGCACTCCGCAATGAGCAGTTCTTC